This T cell receptor beta chain emerged from a study of identical twins. Broader study findings: Fewer insertions were carried by abundant cord blood beta clonotypes, but none was seen in memory repertoires. With monozygotic twins, out-of-frame TCR alpha sharing exceeded what models estimated.

Note on this clonotype: Its target is not known.

Germline-derived CDR1 and CDR2 are MDHEN and SYDVKM. The length of the CDR3 is 19 residues. Unmatched junction bases numbered 11, after V lost 1 base and J lost 0 bases. Healthy Caucasian donors formed the entire cohort. Via MiXCR, TCRdb re-called the 5' RACE reads, giving one row per CDR3 protein. The sample shows 300,000 or so distinct CDR3 sequences, over 8.5% of them seen only once. The data also belong to a second study, concerning yellow fever vaccine responses in identical twins.

This sequence was found in a woman between 18 and 30 years old in good health. Material: CD8+ T cells sorted from blood. The chain carries TRBV28 and TRBJ2-1; 8 bases line up with TRBD2. CDR3 loop: CASSLFEELAGRSYNEQFF. The DNA for the CDR3 is TGTGCCAGCAGTTTATTCGAGGAGCTAGCGGGTCGCTCCTACAATGAGCAGTTCTTC.